This T cell receptor (beta chain) appears in the sequencing data of a study (dated by TCRdb to between 2015 and 2016). Relative to germline, V is missing 3 bases and J is missing 4 bases, with 10 bases of the junction outside any gene match. The CDR3 contains 16 residues, cysteine and phenylalanine counted. Only CDR3 DNA remains: 48 bases, in frame from the first base. To prepare the library, RT-PCR was applied. The data were produced on an Illumina MiSeq. The raw public reads went through TCRdb reprocessing: fastp at Q25, MiXCR clone calling, in-frame beta chains kept. Each CDR3 protein gets just one entry, which takes the most common genes and DNA from the rows behind it. A total of about 680,000 distinct CDR3 sequences appear in this sample, approximately 15% of them only once. The ten largest make up just over 3.5% of the sample. As to this clonotype: What antigen it recognizes has not been identified. No per-base quality is available; no much larger clone lies one base away.

Sequencing input: memory CD4+ T cells from blood. Rearrangement joined TRBV12-3 or TRBV12-4 to TRBJ1-2; 8 bases in between match TRBD1. This receptor was taken from a female donor in good health, serving as a healthy control. The CDR3 loop reads CASSLTGVASAYGYTF. The DNA sequence follows: TGTGCCAGCAGTTTGACAGGGGTTGCGTCAGCCTATGGCTACACCTTC.